These 21 T cell receptor beta chains came from one sample sequenced in a study of OX40 agonist ivuxolimab in advanced cancers. Produced via immunoSEQ multiplex PCR; TCRdb's table is partial and in-frame only. The table records around 25,000 clones, 84% of them present only once. The source material was CD4+ or CD8+ T cells sorted from blood, sampled in a trial of the OX40 agonist ivuxolimab. These TCRs come from an adult with an advanced solid tumor such as melanoma, head and neck, liver or kidney cancer.

This clone came up once. The V call is TRBV15, the J call TRBJ2-3; D might be TRBD1 or TRBD2, each matching 6 bases. Germline CDR1 and CDR2: LNHNV and YYDKDF (reference sequence). V lost 3 bases to trimming and J lost 3 bases, with 16 bases between them. The CDR3 loop spans 16 amino acids. The CDR3 nucleotides read TGTGCCACCAGCAGTGACAGGACTACTTGGACAGATACGCAGTATTTT. This codes for CATSSDRTTWTDTQYF.

This chain joins TRBV4-1 and TRBJ2-7; TRBD1 might be the D (5 bases). CDR3 length: 14 amino acids. V gave up 0 bases and J gave up 4 bases, with 10 bases separating them. In germline, CDR1 is MGHRA, CDR2 YSYEKL. The CDR3 spells CASSQEDSFYEQYF. The CDR3 DNA reads as TGCGCCAGCAGCCAAGAAGACAGTTTTTACGAGCAGTACTTC.

Notes on this clone: Mismatch with germline at one junction end may stem from a read error. The CDR3, as DNA: TGTGTCAGTAGTATATGGAGCAATCAGCCCCAGCATTTT. As protein: CVSSIWSNQPQHF. The genes are TRBV19 and TRBJ1-5; D uncertain. This CDR3 has 13 residues. Germline loops: CDR1 LNHDA, CDR2 SQIVND (reference sequence).

The chain couples TRBV13 to TRBJ2-3, with D perhaps matching TRBD2 (5 bases). The CDR3 sequence is 17 residues long. The V gene's germline CDR1 is PRHDT and CDR2 FYEKMQ (reference sequence). V gave up 5 bases and J gave up 5 bases, with 23 bases separating them. The CDR3: CASSPKSLYPGLDTQYF. The CDR3 DNA sequence: TGTGCCAGCAGCCCTAAATCTCTATATCCGGGATTAGATACGCAGTATTTT. Looking up the rest from reference TRBV13 and TRBJ2-3 gives the full variable domain: AAGVIQSPRHLIKEKRETATLKCYPIPRHDTVYWYQQGPGQDPQFLISFYEKMQSDKGSIPDRFSAQQFSDYHSELNMSSLELGDSALYFCASSPKSLYPGLDTQYFGPGTRLTVL.

CDR3 nucleotide sequence: TGTGCCAGCAGTTTTTGGGGGGGCCAGCCCCAGCATTTT. Its translation: CASSFWGGQPQHF. The chain joins TRBV27 to TRBJ1-5; tentative D call: TRBD1 (6 bases). This CDR3 region has 13 residues. Germline V CDR1 and CDR2: MNHEY, SMNVEV (reference sequence). V was trimmed by 3 bases and J by 7 bases, leaving 10 bases between them.

This clone is a singleton in its sample. J is TRBJ1-1 and V is TRBV6-1; D is uncertain. The CDR3 contains 16 residues. Trimming cost V 1 base and J 3 bases, with 15 bases left between them. Germline V lookup: CDR1 MNHNS, CDR2 SASEGT. CDR3 protein: CASSEVNYDTDTEAFF. The CDR3 nucleotides are TGTGCCAGCAGTGAAGTAAATTACGATACCGACACTGAAGCTTTCTTT.

This clone was observed a single time. The chain joins TRBV5-1 to TRBJ1-2; a weak D match, TRBD1 (5 bases). Trimming removed 4 bases at V and 2 bases at J, with 12 bases between. The CDR3 extends over 14 amino acids. The V gene's germline CDR1 is SGHRS and CDR2 YFSETQ. CDR3 region: CASSTAGPNYGYTF. CDR3 coding DNA: TGCGCCAGCAGCACCGCGGGGCCCAACTATGGCTACACCTTC.

In this sample, this clone turned up a few times. V and J are TRBV7-2 and TRBJ2-5; D is unresolved. V was shortened by 1 base and J by 0 bases, with 6 bases between the two germline ends. Looked up from germline, CDR1 is SGHTA and CDR2 is FQGNSA. The CDR3 is 14 amino acids. CDR3 DNA sequence: TGTGCCAGCAGCTTAGTTACAGACCAAGAGACCCAGTACTTC. Residues: CASSLVTDQETQYF.

The V call is TRBV27, the J call TRBJ2-7, with 8 bases that match TRBD2. This CDR3 is built from 14 residues. Germline values: CDR1 MNHEY, CDR2 SMNVEV (reference sequence). Trimming removed 4 bases from V and 8 bases from J; junction bases left unmatched: 10. In DNA, the CDR3 is TGTGCCAGCAGTTATGGTCAAAGCGGGAGACAGCAGTACTTC. The encoded protein is CASSYGQSGRQQYF.

J is TRBJ2-3 and V is TRBV11-3, with 7 bases aligning to TRBD1. The CDR3 consists of 14 residues. The germline V gene has CDR1 SGHNT and CDR2 YENEEA. V lost 4 bases, J lost 5 bases, and 6 bases stayed unmatched. The CDR3: CASSSGRQGDTQYF. The CDR3 DNA reads as TGTGCCAGCAGCTCAGGGAGACAGGGAGATACGCAGTATTTT.

The chain couples TRBV10-1 to TRBJ2-1; 11 positions agree with TRBD2. The V gene's germline CDR1 is WNHNN and CDR2 SYGVQD (reference sequence). Trimming took 3 bases from V and 5 from J; bases not matched to a gene: 9. CDR3 length: 17 residues. The CDR3 sequence: CASSDPTLAGADNEQFF. CDR3 bases: TGCGCCAGCAGTGATCCCACACTAGCGGGGGCTGACAATGAGCAGTTCTTC.

This clone was recorded a few times. V is TRBV21-1 and J is TRBJ2-7; the D call in the table, TRBD1, was not verified against the DNA. TRBV21-1 is labeled a pseudogene. The CDR3 loop spans 20 amino acids. CDR3 residues: CASILGPGQSTPPPFFEQYF. CDR3 nucleotide sequence: TGTGCCAGCATCCTAGGTCCGGGACAGAGCACTCCCCCGCCATTCTTCGAGCAGTACTTC.

The V gene is TRBV19, the J gene TRBJ2-1; TRBD2 is a possible D gene (6 bases). The V gene's germline CDR1 is LNHDA and CDR2 SQIVND (reference sequence). The CDR3 length is 15 residues. V lost 2 bases and J lost 6, with 14 bases in between. The CDR3, as DNA: TGTGCCAGTAGTATAATCGGGAGTAGCATCAATGAGCAGTTCTTC. It specifies CASSIIGSSINEQFF. The full variable domain, rest sourced from reference TRBV19 and TRBJ2-1, is DGGITQSPKYLFRKEGQNVTLSCEQNLNHDAMYWYRQDPGQGLRLIYYSQIVNDFQKGDIAEGYSVSREKKESFPLTVTSAQKNPTAFYLCASSIIGSSINEQFFGPGTRLTVL.

The table lists this clone with a count of one. The chain recombines TRBV28 with TRBJ2-7; TRBD1 is a possible D gene (5 bases). Germline loops: CDR1 MDHEN, CDR2 SYDVKM. With 3 bases removed from V and 5 bases from J, the gap between germline ends came to 11 bases. The CDR3 loop spans 13 amino acids. This chain's CDR3 is CASSFKTVHEQYF. In DNA form, the CDR3 reads TGTGCCAGCAGTTTTAAGACAGTCCACGAGCAGTACTTC.

J is TRBJ2-4 and V is TRBV5-4; D is possibly TRBD1 (5 bases). CDR1 is SGHNT, CDR2 YYREEE, per germline (reference sequence). CDR3 length: 12 residues. V lost 4 bases and J 8 bases, leaving 10 bases between the germline ends. In nucleotides, the CDR3 is TGTGCCAGCAGCCCTAGGGGTGACATTCAGTACTTC. Protein: CASSPRGDIQYF.

This sequence joins TRBV11-2 and TRBJ2-3, with TRBD2 matching 9 bases. Losses at the gene ends were 1 base for V and 5 bases for J; bases not matched to a gene: 16. There are 19 residues in the CDR3. From germline, CDR1 is SGHAT and CDR2 FQNNGV. The CDR3 nucleotides read TGTGCCAGCAGCTTAGTCCTTAGTGTGGCTAGCGGGACACAAGATACGCAGTATTTT. Protein sequence: CASSLVLSVASGTQDTQYF.

This chain links TRBV29-1 with TRBJ2-7, with 7 positions matching TRBD1. V trimming: 1 base; J trimming: 4 bases; junction bases outside the gene matches: 19. Germline assignment: CDR1 SQVTM and CDR2 ANQGSEA. There are 18 residues in the CDR3. CDR3: CSVEAAGTDTVVGYEQYF. The CDR3 DNA reads as TGCAGCGTTGAAGCCGCCGGGACAGACACCGTTGTCGGGTACGAGCAGTACTTC.

This clone has just one count. The chain links TRBV28 to TRBJ2-7; maybe TRBD1 (6 bases). From germline, CDR1 is MDHEN and CDR2 SYDVKM. The length of the CDR3 is 15 residues. V gave up 3 bases and J gave up 0 bases, with 12 bases separating them. The CDR3 sequence: CASSFFRGSSYEQYF. Here the CDR3 DNA reads TGTGCCAGCAGTTTTTTTAGGGGGAGCTCCTACGAGCAGTACTTC.

V is TRBV9 and J is TRBJ1-1; D is possibly TRBD1 (5 bases). Germline V lookup: CDR1 SGDLS, CDR2 YYNGEE. V was clipped by 4 bases and J by 5 bases, with 15 bases between them. The CDR3 is 14 amino acids. The DNA of the CDR3 is TGTGCCAGCAGCCAATACGGCTCAGGGACTGAAGCTTTCTTT. Its translation: CASSQYGSGTEAFF.

The V call is TRBV9, the J call TRBJ2-5; D gene uncertain. With 3 bases removed from V and 7 bases from J, the gap between germline ends came to 7 bases. There are 11 residues in the CDR3. Germline lookup yields CDR1 SGDLS and CDR2 YYNGEE. The CDR3 loop is CASSAGLTQYF. As DNA, the CDR3 is TGTGCCAGCAGCGCCGGCCTGACCCAGTACTTC.

The J gene is TRBJ2-1, the V gene TRBV7-4; 9 bases agree with TRBD2. The CDR3 loop spans 16 amino acids. V lost 1 base to trimming and J lost 8 bases; unmatched junction nucleotides: 9. The V gene's germline CDR1 is SGHVT and CDR2 SQSDAQ. The CDR3 DNA sequence: TGTGCCAGCAGCTTAGACCCTAGCGGGATCTGCGATGAGCAGTTCTTC. As protein: CASSLDPSGICDEQFF.